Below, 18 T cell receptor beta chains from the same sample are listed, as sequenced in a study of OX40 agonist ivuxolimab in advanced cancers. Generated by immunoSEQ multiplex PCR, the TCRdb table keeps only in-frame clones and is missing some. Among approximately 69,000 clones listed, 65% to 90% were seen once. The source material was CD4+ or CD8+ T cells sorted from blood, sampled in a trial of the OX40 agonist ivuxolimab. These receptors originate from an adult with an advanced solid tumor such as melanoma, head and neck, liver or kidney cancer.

The CDR3 DNA is TGTGCCAGTCAGAACCGGGACATCTATGGCTACACCTTC. This gives the protein CASQNRDIYGYTF. This rearrangement joins TRBV19 to TRBJ1-2; weak D call: TRBD1 (6 bases). The CDR3 covers 13 residues. Germline CDR1 is LNHDA and CDR2 is SQIVND (reference sequence). The germline V and J ends were trimmed by 8 bases and 4 bases, with 14 bases remaining between them.

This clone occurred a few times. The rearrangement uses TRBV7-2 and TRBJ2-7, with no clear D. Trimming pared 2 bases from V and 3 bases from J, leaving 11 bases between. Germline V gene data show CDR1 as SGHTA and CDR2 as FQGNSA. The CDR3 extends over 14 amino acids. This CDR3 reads CASSLREGNYEQYF. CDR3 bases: TGTGCCAGCAGCTTACGAGAAGGGAACTACGAGCAGTACTTC.

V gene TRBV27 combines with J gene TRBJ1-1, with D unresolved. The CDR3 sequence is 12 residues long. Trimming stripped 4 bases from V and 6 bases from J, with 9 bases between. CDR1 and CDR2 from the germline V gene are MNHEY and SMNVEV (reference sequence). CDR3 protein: CASSSPGAEAFF. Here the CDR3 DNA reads TGTGCCAGCAGTTCCCCTGGGGCTGAAGCTTTCTTT.

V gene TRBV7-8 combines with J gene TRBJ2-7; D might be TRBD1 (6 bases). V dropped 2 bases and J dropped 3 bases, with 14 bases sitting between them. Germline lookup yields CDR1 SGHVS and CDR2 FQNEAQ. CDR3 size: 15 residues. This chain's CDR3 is CASSLHTGIIYEQYF. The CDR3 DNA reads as TGTGCCAGCAGCTTACATACAGGGATTATCTACGAGCAGTACTTC.

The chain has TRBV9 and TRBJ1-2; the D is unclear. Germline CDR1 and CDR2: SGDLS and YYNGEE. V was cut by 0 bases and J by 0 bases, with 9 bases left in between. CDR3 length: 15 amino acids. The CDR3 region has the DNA TGTGCCAGCAGCGTAGTGGTCGCCCCTAACTATGGCTACACCTTC. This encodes CASSVVVAPNYGYTF.

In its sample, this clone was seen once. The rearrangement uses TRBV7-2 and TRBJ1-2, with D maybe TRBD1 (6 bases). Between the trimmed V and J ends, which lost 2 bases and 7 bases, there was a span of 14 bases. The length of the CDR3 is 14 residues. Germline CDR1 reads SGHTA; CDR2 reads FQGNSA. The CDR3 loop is CASSLTGGSGGYTF. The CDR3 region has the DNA TGTGCCAGCAGCTTAACGGGGGGCTCTGGTGGCTACACCTTC.

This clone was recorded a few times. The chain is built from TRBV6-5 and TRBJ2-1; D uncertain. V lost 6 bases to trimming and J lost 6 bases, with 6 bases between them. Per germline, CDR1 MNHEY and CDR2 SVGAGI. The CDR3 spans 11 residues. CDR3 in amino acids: CASRKGNEQFF. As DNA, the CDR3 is TGTGCCAGCAGGAAGGGCAATGAGCAGTTCTTC.

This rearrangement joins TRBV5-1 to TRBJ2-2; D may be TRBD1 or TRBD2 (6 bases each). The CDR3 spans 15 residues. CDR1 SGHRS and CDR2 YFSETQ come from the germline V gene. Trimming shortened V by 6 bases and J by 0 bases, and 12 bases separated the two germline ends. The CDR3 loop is CASKQGTSNTGELFF. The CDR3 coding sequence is TGCGCCAGCAAGCAGGGGACTTCGAACACCGGGGAGCTGTTTTTT.

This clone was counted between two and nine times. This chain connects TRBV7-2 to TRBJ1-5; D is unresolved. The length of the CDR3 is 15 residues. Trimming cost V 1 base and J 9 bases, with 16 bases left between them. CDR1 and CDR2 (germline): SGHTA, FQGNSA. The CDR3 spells CASSLVGAVVGPQHF. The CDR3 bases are TGTGCCAGCAGCTTAGTAGGAGCGGTAGTGGGGCCCCAGCATTTT.

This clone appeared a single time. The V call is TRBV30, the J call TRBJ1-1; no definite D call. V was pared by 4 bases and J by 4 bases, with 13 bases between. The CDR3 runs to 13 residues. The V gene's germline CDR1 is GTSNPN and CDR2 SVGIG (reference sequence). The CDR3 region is CAWTSGWGTEAFF. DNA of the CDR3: TGTGCCTGGACCTCGGGGTGGGGCACTGAAGCTTTCTTT.

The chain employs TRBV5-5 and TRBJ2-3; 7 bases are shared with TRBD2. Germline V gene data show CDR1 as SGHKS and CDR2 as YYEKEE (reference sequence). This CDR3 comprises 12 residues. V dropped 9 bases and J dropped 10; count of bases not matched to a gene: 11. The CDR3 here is CATSVAGEAQYF. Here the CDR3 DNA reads TGTGCCACCTCGGTGGCGGGAGAGGCGCAGTATTTT. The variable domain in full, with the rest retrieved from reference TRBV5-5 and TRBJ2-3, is DAGVTQSPTHLIKTRGQQVTLRCSPISGHKSVSWYQQVLGQGPQFIFQYYEKEERGRGNFPDRFSARQFPNYSSELNVNALLLGDSALYLCATSVAGEAQYFGPGTRLTVL.

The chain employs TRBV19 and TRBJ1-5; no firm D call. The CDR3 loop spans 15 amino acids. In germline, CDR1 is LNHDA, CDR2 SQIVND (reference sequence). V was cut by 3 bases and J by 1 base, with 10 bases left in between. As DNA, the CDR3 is TGTGCCAGTAGTATCTCTGGGAGGAGCAATCAGCCCCAGCATTTT. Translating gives CASSISGRSNQPQHF.

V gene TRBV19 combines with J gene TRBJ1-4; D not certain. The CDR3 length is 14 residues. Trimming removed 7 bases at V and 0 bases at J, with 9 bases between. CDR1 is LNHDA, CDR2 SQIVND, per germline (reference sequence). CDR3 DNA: TGTGCCAGTACATCCGGGGCAACTAATGAAAAACTGTTTTTT. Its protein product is CASTSGATNEKLFF.

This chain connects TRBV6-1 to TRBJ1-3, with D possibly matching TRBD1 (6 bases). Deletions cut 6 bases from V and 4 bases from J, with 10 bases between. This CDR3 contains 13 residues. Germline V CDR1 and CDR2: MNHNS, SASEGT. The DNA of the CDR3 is TGTGCCAGCAGCCAGGGGCCAGGAAACACCATATATTTT. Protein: CASSQGPGNTIYF.

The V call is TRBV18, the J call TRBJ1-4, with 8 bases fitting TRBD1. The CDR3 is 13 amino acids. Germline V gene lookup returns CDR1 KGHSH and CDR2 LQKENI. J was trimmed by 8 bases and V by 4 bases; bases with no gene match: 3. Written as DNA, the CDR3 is TGTGCCAGCTCACAGGGACAGGACGAAAAACTGTTTTTT. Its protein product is CASSQGQDEKLFF.

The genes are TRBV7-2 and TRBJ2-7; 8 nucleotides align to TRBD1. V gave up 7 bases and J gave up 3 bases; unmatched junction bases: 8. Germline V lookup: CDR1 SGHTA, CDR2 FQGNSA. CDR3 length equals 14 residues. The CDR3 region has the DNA TGTGCCAGCAACCTCGACAGGGGATACTACGAGCAGTACTTC. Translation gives CASNLDRGYYEQYF.

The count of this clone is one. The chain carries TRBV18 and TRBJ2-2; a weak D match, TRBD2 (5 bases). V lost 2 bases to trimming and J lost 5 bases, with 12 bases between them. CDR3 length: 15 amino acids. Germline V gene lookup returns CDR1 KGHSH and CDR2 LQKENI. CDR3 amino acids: CASSPGVRGTGELFF. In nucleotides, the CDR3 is TGTGCCAGCTCACCAGGAGTTCGGGGAACCGGGGAGCTGTTTTTT.

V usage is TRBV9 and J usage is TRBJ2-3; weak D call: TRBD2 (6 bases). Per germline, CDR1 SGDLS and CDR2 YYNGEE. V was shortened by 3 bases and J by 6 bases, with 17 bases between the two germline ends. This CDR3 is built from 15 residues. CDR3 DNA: TGTGCCAGCAGCGGGGGACTGGCGTCGGGGGATACGCAGTATTTT. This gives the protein CASSGGLASGDTQYF.